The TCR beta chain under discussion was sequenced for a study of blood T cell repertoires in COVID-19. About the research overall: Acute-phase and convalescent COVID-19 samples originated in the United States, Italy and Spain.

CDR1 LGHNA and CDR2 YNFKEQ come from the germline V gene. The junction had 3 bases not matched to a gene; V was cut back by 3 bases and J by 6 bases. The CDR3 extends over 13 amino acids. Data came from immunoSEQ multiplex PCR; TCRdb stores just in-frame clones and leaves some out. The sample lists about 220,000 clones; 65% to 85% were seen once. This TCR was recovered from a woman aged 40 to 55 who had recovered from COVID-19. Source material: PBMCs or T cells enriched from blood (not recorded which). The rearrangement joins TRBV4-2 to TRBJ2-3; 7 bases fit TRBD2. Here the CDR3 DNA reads TGTGCCAGCAGCCAGAGCGGGAAGGATACGCAGTATTTT. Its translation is CASSQSGKDTQYF.